This is a list of T cell receptor beta chains from one sample in a study of blood T cell repertoires in COVID-19. Sequencing was performed with immunoSEQ multiplex PCR; in TCRdb, only in-frame clones are kept and a portion is missing. The profile shows more than 110,000 clones, 75% to 80% of them singletons. Sequences were obtained from peripheral blood. The origin of the receptors is a woman aged 50 to 60 with active or convalescent COVID-19. CDR3s include the opening cysteine and the closing phenylalanine or tryptophan. The D gene is left open where the match is weak. Rows may omit the clone size; those that give it use once, few, many or a size class.

>TRBJ2-5|TRBD2|TRBV7-6|-
CASSRRQREAKVQTQYF
TGTGCCAGCAGCCGCCGGCAGCGGGAGGCCAAGGTACAGACCCAGTACTTC
>TRBJ1-6|TRBD1|TRBV28|-
CASSPGTGLNSPLHF
TGTGCCAGCAGTCCCGGGACAGGGCTAAATTCACCCCTCCACTTT
>TRBJ2-1|-|TRBV7-3|-
CASSSTAGNEQFF
TGTGCCAGCAGCTCCACAGCGGGCAATGAGCAGTTCTTC
>TRBJ1-2|-|TRBV4-3|-
CASSLLPTRDYTF
TGCGCCAGTAGCCTATTGCCGACACGGGACTACACCTTC
>TRBJ1-2|-|TRBV5-1|few
CASSLLPDSYGYTF
TGCGCCAGCAGCCTTCTTCCAGACTCCTATGGCTACACCTTC
>TRBJ1-5|-|TRBV6-5|-
CASSIGANQPQHF
TGTGCCAGCAGCATCGGTGCAAATCAGCCCCAGCATTTT
>TRBJ2-7|TRBD1|TRBV10-3|once
CAIRGQGREQYF
TGTGCCATCAGGGGACAGGGCCGGGAGCAGTACTTC
>TRBJ2-1|-|TRBV21-1|-
CANRDRSEQFF
TGTGCCAACCGCGACCGGAGTGAGCAGTTCTTC
>TRBJ2-3|TRBD2|TRBV2|-
CASSRTSGEADTQYF
TGTGCCAGCAGCAGGACTAGCGGGGAGGCAGATACGCAGTATTTT
>TRBJ1-2|-|TRBV5-6|-
CASSSGTVPLLDTF
TGTGCCAGCAGCTCCGGAACAGTACCCCTTCTCGACACCTTC
>TRBJ1-2|-|TRBV12-3/TRBV12-4|-
CASRDQGNGYTF
TGTGCCAGCAGGGATCAGGGCAATGGCTACACCTTC
>TRBJ2-5|TRBD2|TRBV6-6|few
CASSDWGGEETQYF
TGTGCCAGCAGTGACTGGGGAGGGGAAGAGACCCAGTACTTC
>TRBJ2-1|TRBD1|TRBV6-2/TRBV6-3|few
CASSYGGTGGNEQFF
TGTGCCAGCAGTTACGGCGGGACAGGAGGGAATGAGCAGTTCTTC
>TRBJ1-2|TRBD1|TRBV5-5|few
CASSLALRGAEGYTF
TGTGCCAGCAGCTTGGCCCTCAGGGGGGCAGAGGGCTACACCTTC
>TRBJ1-3|TRBD1|TRBV28|-
CASSFIGDRVFSGNTIYF
TGTGCCAGCAGTTTCATAGGGGACAGGGTTTTCTCTGGAAACACCATATATTTT
>TRBJ2-2|-|TRBV19|-
CASSASRASVANTGELFF
TGTGCCAGTAGCGCTAGCCGGGCTAGTGTCGCGAACACCGGGGAGCTGTTTTTT
>TRBJ2-7|-|TRBV12-5|-
CASGPTIGIPEQYF
TGTGCTAGTGGTCCGACGATCGGGATACCCGAGCAGTACTTC
>TRBJ2-5|-|TRBV21-1|-
CASSTPLAGGSETQYF
TGTGCCAGCAGCACTCCTTTAGCGGGAGGGTCGGAGACCCAGTACTTC
>TRBJ1-1|TRBD1|TRBV7-2|-
CASSVDGTGGTEAFF
TGTGCCAGCAGCGTAGACGGGACAGGGGGCACTGAAGCTTTCTTT
>TRBJ2-7|TRBD2|TRBV5-1|few
CASSAPGLAGGLYEQYF
TGCGCCAGCAGCGCCCCGGGACTAGCGGGAGGACTTTACGAGCAGTACTTC
>TRBJ2-7|-|TRBV4-1|-
CASSQDSGRSISYEQYF
TGCGCCAGCAGCCAAGATTCGGGGAGGTCGATCTCCTACGAGCAGTACTTC
>TRBJ2-5|TRBD2|TRBV5-1|-
CASSSSGVASGQETQYF
TGCGCCAGCAGCTCCTCTGGGGTCGCTAGCGGGCAAGAGACCCAGTACTTC
>TRBJ1-5|TRBD1|TRBV19|-
CASEQGARGVQPQHF
TGTGCCAGCGAACAGGGGGCTCGGGGCGTCCAGCCCCAGCATTTT
>TRBJ2-2|-|TRBV6-5|-
CASSYPRGGGTGELFF
TGTGCCAGCAGTTACCCGAGGGGAGGGGGAACCGGGGAGCTGTTTTTT
>TRBJ1-6|TRBD1|TRBV5-6|-
CASSFGTGTSSYNSPLHF
TGTGCCAGCAGCTTTGGGACAGGGACGAGCTCCTATAATTCACCCCTCCACTTT
>TRBJ1-5|-|TRBV19|few
CASSPTASNQPQHF
TGTGCCAGTAGCCCCACAGCTAGCAATCAGCCCCAGCATTTT
>TRBJ1-1|-|TRBV29-1|few
CSATTGNSVTEAFF
TGCAGCGCTACGACGGGGAACTCTGTCACTGAAGCTTTCTTT
>TRBJ1-4|-|TRBV28|-
CASRRQSQATNEKLFF
TGTGCCAGCCGGAGACAGAGTCAAGCAACTAATGAAAAACTGTTTTTT
>TRBJ1-2|TRBD1|TRBV6-5|few
CASSARTGGDYGYTF
TGTGCCAGCAGCGCCCGAACAGGGGGCGACTATGGCTACACCTTC
>TRBJ1-2|-|TRBV2|-
CASSEERRGGYTF
TGTGCCAGCAGTGAGGAGCGAAGGGGAGGCTACACCTTC
>TRBJ1-2|-|TRBV2|few
CASSERAGDGYTF
TGTGCCAGCAGTGAACGGGCAGGGGATGGCTACACCTTC
>TRBJ1-1|-|TRBV4-2|-
CASSRNPPTGPEAFF
TGTGCCAGCAGCCGTAACCCCCCCACAGGGCCTGAAGCTTTCTTT
>TRBJ1-6|-|TRBV19|few
CASRMSSYNSPLHF
TGTGCCAGTAGAATGAGCTCCTATAATTCACCCCTCCACTTT
>TRBJ2-5|TRBD2|TRBV20-1|-
CSASSTSGGSQETQYF
TGCAGTGCTAGTTCGACTAGCGGGGGGTCCCAAGAGACCCAGTACTTC
>TRBJ2-7|-|TRBV2|-
CASSERVLRPYEQYF
TGTGCCAGCAGTGAGCGGGTCCTCCGCCCCTACGAGCAGTACTTC
>TRBJ1-6|TRBD1|TRBV7-9|-
CASSLGTANSPLHF
TGTGCCAGCAGCCTGGGGACAGCCAATTCACCCCTCCACTTT
>TRBJ2-5|TRBD1|TRBV25-1|-
CASSNDRGTSLETQYF
TGTGCCAGCAGTAATGACAGGGGAACAAGTCTAGAGACCCAGTACTTC
>TRBJ1-3|-|TRBV19|-
CASSRGEGNTIYF
TGTGCCAGTTCCCGCGGGGAGGGAAACACCATATATTTT
>TRBJ1-3|TRBD1|TRBV7-9|few
CASSFTWGQGNTIYF
TGTGCCAGCAGCTTCACCTGGGGACAGGGAAACACCATATATTTT
>TRBJ1-2|-|TRBV19|-
CASNPRGANYGYTF
TGTGCCAGTAACCCTCGCGGGGCTAACTATGGCTACACCTTC